Listed below are T cell receptor beta chains from one sample, sequenced in a study of blood T cells in healthy people across ages. TCRdb fed the 5' RACE reads into MiXCR, producing one record per CDR3 protein. The table shows 660,000 or so distinct CDR3 sequences, with 45% to 65% occurring only once. Sequenced input: blood. These receptors all come from a man between 60 and 75 years old in good health. The CDR3 runs from the conserved cysteine through the conserved F or W. Fields, in order: clone size, J gene, V gene, D gene, CDR3 protein, CDR3 DNA. The D gene is left open where the match is weak. Clone sizes are given selectively: once, few, many, or a class where the clone is expanded.

>once|TRBJ2-5|TRBV13|.
CASSLGRGRGKTQYF
TGTGCCAGCAGCTTAGGCCGGGGCAGGGGAAAGACCCAGTACTTC
>.|TRBJ2-3|TRBV5-1|.
CASSLGRGLHTQYF
TGCGCCAGCAGCTTGGGGCGGGGTCTTCATACGCAGTATTTT
>few|TRBJ2-3|TRBV5-1|TRBD2
CASSWGGIDTQYF
TGCGCCAGCAGCTGGGGGGGAATAGATACGCAGTATTTT
>.|TRBJ1-2|TRBV3-1|.
CVSSQDGPGAYGYTF
TGTGTCAGCAGCCAAGATGGTCCAGGGGCCTATGGCTACACCTTC
>.|TRBJ2-7|TRBV6-5|TRBD1
CASSYGGGTGAYEQYF
TGTGCCAGCAGTTACGGCGGCGGGACAGGGGCCTACGAGCAGTACTTC
>.|TRBJ1-1|TRBV25-1|.
CASSGGWTEAFF
TGTGCCAGCAGTGGGGGGTGGACTGAAGCTTTCTTT
>.|TRBJ2-7|TRBV5-1|.
CASSGGGVTYEQYF
TGCGCCAGCAGCGGCGGAGGGGTAACGTACGAGCAGTACTTC
>.|TRBJ2-5|TRBV4-1|.
CASSQDVSRGETQYF
TGCGCCAGCAGCCAAGATGTGAGTAGAGGAGAGACCCAGTACTTC
>once|TRBJ2-1|TRBV11-2|.
CASSFGQAYNEQFF
TGTGCCAGCAGCTTCGGGCAGGCCTACAATGAGCAGTTCTTC
>.|TRBJ2-1|TRBV27|TRBD2
CASRGGYSYNEQFF
TGTGCCAGCCGGGGGGGGTACTCCTACAATGAGCAGTTCTTC
>few|TRBJ2-1|TRBV5-1|TRBD1
CASSPKTGTGDYNEQFF
TGCGCCAGCAGCCCAAAAACCGGGACAGGGGACTACAATGAGCAGTTCTTC
>.|TRBJ2-5|TRBV9|TRBD2
CASSASGLAGQETQYF
TGTGCCAGCAGTGCTTCCGGGCTAGCGGGCCAAGAGACCCAGTACTTC
>few|TRBJ2-1|TRBV5-1|.
CASSGALDNEQFF
TGCGCCAGCAGCGGGGCACTTGACAATGAGCAGTTCTTC
>.|TRBJ2-7|TRBV10-3|.
CAISDMSWEQYF
TGTGCCATCAGTGATATGTCTTGGGAGCAGTACTTC